The entry below describes one T cell receptor beta chain. Its antigen is still unknown. This entry comes from a study of human CD8 memory T cell subsets (dated by TCRdb to the early 2020s). Broadly, across the study: To assess how stem-like (TSTEM), progenitor exhausted-like (TPEX) and effector memory CD8+ T cell subsets are clonally related, the TCRbeta repertoires of these three subsets were compared. TCRbeta repertoires were obtained from about 6 donors, each contributing TSTEM, TPEX and effector memory subsets.

A Human TCR Profiling Kit was used to prepare UMI-labeled 5' RACE TCRbeta libraries. Every TCRbeta library was prepared in parallel with an identical number of PCR cycles. The authors' analysis ran thus. Each TCRbeta library contained between roughly 2,600 and 20,000 functional CDR3beta clonotypes. MIGEC 1.2.9 was used for UMI extraction and consensus assembly, with a minimum of three reads required per UMI. MiXCR 3.0.3 was used to extract the in-frame CDR3beta repertoires. Each sample was downsampled to 42,000 randomly selected UMIs before diversity metrics were calculated in VDJtools 1.2.1. For each sample pair, the repertoire overlap metrics D, R and F2 were calculated in VDJtools using the top 3,000 clones. TCRdb reprocessed the sequencing reads and holds a single record per CDR3 protein sequence, with no DNA. TCRdb assigned the V and J calls; the authors' analysis was not used. The table for this sample lists roughly 10,000 distinct CDR3 sequences. Roughly 21% of the sample goes to the ten largest clones.

Results the study describes overall, beyond this receptor: Based on Chao1 estimates, TSTEM subsets appeared to have greater repertoire diversity than TPEX subsets, which could potentially reflect a broader range of specificities. Normalized Shannon-Wiener diversity was similarly high in the TSTEM and TPEX subsets, while the effector memory subsets were comparatively less diverse. Sequencing was limited to TCRbeta chains, and the repertoire comparisons were based on a handful of donors analyzed with paired t-tests and Bonferroni correction. Although both stem-like subsets shared clonotypes with effector memory cells, the overlap between TSTEM and TPEX repertoires was minimal, suggesting distinct antigen spectra for the TSTEM and TPEX subsets.

Taken from cysteine to phenylalanine, the CDR3 has 17 residues. The nucleotide record is missing. The germline V gene (reference sequence) specifies DFQATT as CDR1 and SNEGSKA as CDR2. Peripheral blood mononuclear cells were isolated from healthy donor buffy coats by density gradient separation. In the study, total CD8+ T cells were enriched by negative magnetic separation with EasySep or MojoSort CD8+ T cell isolation kits. An RNeasy Mini Kit was used to extract total RNA from duplicate vials of under 190,000 sorted CD8+ T cells per subset. The PBMCs were used either fresh or after being cryopreserved in fetal bovine serum with around 9.3% DMSO. Fluorescence-activated cell sorting on a FACSAria III was used to sort the CD8+ T cell subsets to purity.

The receptor was isolated from a human donor in good health. The chain is encoded by TRBV20-1 joined to TRBJ1-2; the TCRdb D gene call, TRBD1, has no DNA to confirm it. The sequenced material came from CD8+ T cells from PBMCs. The CDR3 amino acid sequence is: CSASRRRRTKPDYGYTF.